The 4 T cell receptor beta chains below all came from one sample that was sequenced in a study of human T cells and chemical hapten exposure. Time point: patch test 1, 2 weeks after DPC sensitization. Sample treatment: therapeutic diphenylcyclopropenone sensitization with weekly scalp DPC. TCRdb passed the RACE reads through MiXCR, listing each CDR3 protein once. The table has about 120,000 distinct CDR3 sequences, about 13% seen once. The material was whole blood, obtained in connection with sensitization to the hapten diphenylcyclopropenone (DPC). The receptor source for this set is a man between 18 and 35 years old with alopecia areata. Some clones in this sample may be carry-over from other donors' samples.

This clonotype came up a few times. This chain connects TRBV18 to TRBJ1-6; D is undetermined. Trimming cost V 4 bases and J 9 bases, with 16 bases left between them. The CDR3 is made up of 15 amino acids. In germline, CDR1 is KGHSH, CDR2 LQKENI. The CDR3 sequence: CASSLRWRDGSPLHF. Here the CDR3 DNA reads TGTGCCAGCTCACTAAGGTGGAGGGATGGTTCACCCCTCCACTTT. Drawing the rest from reference TRBV18 and TRBJ1-6, the complete variable domain is NAGVMQNPRHLVRRRGQEARLRCSPMKGHSHVYWYRQLPEEGLKFMVYLQKENIIDESGMPKERFSAEFPKEGPSILRIQQVVRGDSAAYFCASSLRWRDGSPLHFGNGTRLTVT.

Only a few counts were recorded for this clonotype. The chain carries TRBV21-1 and TRBJ2-1; the D call of TRBD2 is as the table states it, not checked on the DNA. TRBV21-1 is tagged as a pseudogene. This CDR3 comprises 16 residues. Written as DNA, the CDR3 is TGTGCCAGCAGCAAAGATGTAGCGGTGATATACAATGAGCAGTTCTTC. The encoded protein is CASSKDVAVIYNEQFF.

V usage is TRBV29-1 and J usage is TRBJ2-7, with D tentatively TRBD1 (6 bases). The CDR3 spans 12 residues. Per the germline V gene, CDR1 is SQVTM and CDR2 is ANQGSEA. Trimming took 4 bases from V and 2 from J, leaving 9 bases between them. CDR3 residues: CSVGQAAYEQYF. CDR3 nucleotide sequence: TGCAGCGTTGGACAGGCAGCCTACGAGCAGTACTTC.

This clonotype has only a few counts. A junction boundary mismatches the germline segment, possibly from a read error. The V gene is TRBV20-1, the J gene TRBJ1-4, with TRBD1 matching 7 bases. Per germline, CDR1 DFQATT and CDR2 SNEGSKA (reference sequence). The CDR3 has 15 amino acids. The CDR3: CSARGNRGYNEKLSF. The CDR3 DNA is TGCAGTGCTAGAGGCAACAGGGGTTATAATGAAAAACTGTCTTTT.